This TCR beta chain was captured in a study of persistence of HIV-infected CD4 T cells. Findings and caveats of the study: Compared with CD3/CD28-stimulated cells, CMV- and Gag-responding cells showed lower TCRbeta richness.

Details on this clone: What it binds is unknown.

Between the trimmed V and J ends, which lost 2 bases and 0 bases, there was a span of 3 bases. CDR1 and CDR2 from the germline V gene are SGHTS and YDEGEE. The CDR3 has 13 residues. Anti-CD3/anti-CD28 beads served as a nonspecific positive control stimulus. Sorting of responding CD4+ T cells relied on upregulated CD40 ligand together with CD69. Suppressive ART was started during chronic HIV-1 infection in these adults. This was the immunoSEQ version 4 assay in survey mode. Generated by immunoSEQ multiplex PCR, the TCRdb table keeps only in-frame clones and is missing some. The sample has about 45,000 clones; about 85% are singletons.

The V gene is TRBV5-8, the J gene TRBJ1-5; D gene ambiguous. The sample here was CD4+ T cells sorted from PBMCs after approximately 19-hour stimulation, taken from a patient who received antiretroviral therapy. This clonotype originated in an adult woman with HIV who was CMV-seropositive. CDR3 DNA: TGTGCCAGCAGCTTTGATAGCAATCAGCCCCAGCATTTT. This gives the protein CASSFDSNQPQHF.